This T cell receptor beta chain was identified in a study of blood T cell repertoires in COVID-19. Study information: COVID-19 samples, acute and convalescent, were from the United States, Italy and Spain. The cDNA or gDNA used as material had been derived from T cells, B-cell-depleted T cells, or PBMCs.

This clone was counted once. In the study's own analysis: Reference gene primer amplification in the assay estimated nucleated cell counts. The table came from immunoSEQ multiplex PCR; TCRdb's copy has only in-frame clones and leaves some out. V and J calls and clone size are copied from that table; D and trimming were computed from the DNA. The sample lists some 230,000 clones; roughly 85% were seen once. Sequencing was carried out using peripheral blood. This TCR was sampled from a man aged 30 to 39 who had recovered from COVID-19.

CDR3 coding DNA: TGCGCCAGCAGCAGATACAGAGCCTCCTACGAGCAGTACTTC. Translating it yields CASSRYRASYEQYF. This rearrangement joins TRBV5-1 to TRBJ2-7; D is uncertain. The germline V gene encodes CDR1 SGHRS and CDR2 YFSETQ. With 4 bases removed from V and 0 bases from J, the gap between germline ends came to 11 bases. The CDR3 runs to 14 residues.